This T cell receptor beta chain was captured by sequencing in a study of spatial heterogeneity in lung cancer. This clonotype was observed a few times. The CDR3 is made up of 16 amino acids. Germline V CDR1 and CDR2: MNHNS, SASEGT. Germline trimming cut 7 bases from V and 8 bases from J; bases unmatched to any gene: 11. MiXCR, applied by TCRdb to the 5' RACE reads, yields one record per CDR3 protein. The sample lists some 21,000 distinct CDR3 sequences, 3.5% to 5.5% occurring once. Indicated time point: sample taken at primary tumor resection. Sequencing used PBMCs, obtained at surgery. The V call is TRBV6-1, the J call TRBJ2-1; 13 nucleotides match TRBD2. This TCR came from a male donor with early-stage non-small cell lung cancer. CDR3 region: CASTNRTSGSGDEQFF. CDR3 in DNA: TGTGCCAGCACCAATCGGACTAGCGGGAGCGGGGATGAGCAGTTCTTC.